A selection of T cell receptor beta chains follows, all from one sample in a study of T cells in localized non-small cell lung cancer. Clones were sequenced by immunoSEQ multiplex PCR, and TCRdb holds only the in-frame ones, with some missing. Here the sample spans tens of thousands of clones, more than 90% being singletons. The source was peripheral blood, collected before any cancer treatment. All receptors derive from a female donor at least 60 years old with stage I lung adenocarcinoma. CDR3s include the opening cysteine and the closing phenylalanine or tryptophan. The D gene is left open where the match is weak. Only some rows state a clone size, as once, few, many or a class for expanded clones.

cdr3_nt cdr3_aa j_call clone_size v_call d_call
TGTGCCAGCAGTCGGCCAGGGGTCTACAATGAGCAGTTCTTC CASSRPGVYNEQFF TRBJ2-1 - TRBV28 -
TGCGCCAGCAGCTTGGAAGGGAGTGTTGAGACCCAGTACTTC CASSLEGSVETQYF TRBJ2-5 once TRBV5-1 -
TGTGCCAGCAGTTTTATGGGACAGGGGCCAAACTATGGCTACACCTTC CASSFMGQGPNYGYTF TRBJ1-2 - TRBV13 TRBD1
TGCGCCAGCAGCTCGGACAGCTTTAACTATGGCTACACCTTC CASSSDSFNYGYTF TRBJ1-2 - TRBV5-1 -
TGTGCCAACAGTGGGACCATGAACACTGAAGCTTTCTTT CANSGTMNTEAFF TRBJ1-1 - TRBV6-1 -
TGTGCCAGCAGCGCTGGGGGGATCACGCTAGATACGCAGTATTTT CASSAGGITLDTQYF TRBJ2-3 - TRBV7-2 -
TGTGCCAGCTCACCAAATTTGGACAGAGCCGCCGAGCAGTACTTC CASSPNLDRAAEQYF TRBJ2-7 - TRBV18 -
TGTGCCAGCAGCTTCCTGGGCACAGATACGCAGTATTTT CASSFLGTDTQYF TRBJ2-3 - TRBV5-6 -
TGCGCCAGCAGCAGAGGCCAGGGAGAGACCCAGTACTTC CASSRGQGETQYF TRBJ2-5 - TRBV6-1 -
TGTGCCAGCAGTTCGCCCGGGACAGCGAGGGAAAAACTGTTTTTT CASSSPGTAREKLFF TRBJ1-4 - TRBV27 TRBD1
TGTGCCAGCAGTGAAGAGTTCTCCTATAATTCACCCCTCCACTTT CASSEEFSYNSPLHF TRBJ1-6 - TRBV2 -
TGTGCCAGCGCCAGGGGGGGGAGTGGTATCACTGAAGCTTTCTTT CASARGGSGITEAFF TRBJ1-1 - TRBV14 TRBD1
TGTGCCAGCGTGAAGGAACAGGGTTATCAGCCCCAGCATTTT CASVKEQGYQPQHF TRBJ1-5 once TRBV6-1 -
TGCGCCAGCAGCTTGTCGATGGGAGGTCGAGGAGATACGCAGTATTTT CASSLSMGGRGDTQYF TRBJ2-3 - TRBV5-1 -
TGCGCCAGCAGCTTTTTACTAGCGGGAGCTAACACCGGGGAGCTGTTTTTT CASSFLLAGANTGELFF TRBJ2-2 - TRBV5-1 TRBD2
TGTGCCAGCAGCTTTCCGCCGACCGGGGAGCTGTTTTTT CASSFPPTGELFF TRBJ2-2 - TRBV7-2 -
TGTGCCAGCAGCCTCCGGGGCTCCTACAATGAGCAGTTCTTC CASSLRGSYNEQFF TRBJ2-1 - TRBV5-6 -
TGTGCCAGCAGCTTGGAACGAAGCAATCAGCCCCAGCATTTT CASSLERSNQPQHF TRBJ1-5 few TRBV5-5 -
TGCGCCAGCAGCTTGAAAAGGGATACAGTGAACACCGGGGAGCTGTTTTTT CASSLKRDTVNTGELFF TRBJ2-2 - TRBV5-1 -
TGTGCCAGTAGTAATCCCCTACGGGACCCAGGAAACACCATATATTTT CASSNPLRDPGNTIYF TRBJ1-3 - TRBV19 -
TGTGCCAGCAGTTATGGGGGGTCTGGAAACACCATATATTTT CASSYGGSGNTIYF TRBJ1-3 - TRBV2 -
TGTGCCAGCAGCTTGGGGGTTACTGAAGCTTTCTTT CASSLGVTEAFF TRBJ1-1 - TRBV5-4 -
TGTGCCAGCAGCTTAGAGGGGCGGGGGGCGCCCTACAATGAGCAGTTCTTC CASSLEGRGAPYNEQFF TRBJ2-1 - TRBV7-2 TRBD2
TGTGCCAGCAGTAGAGGGGACGGGACGAGGGGTCAGCCCCAGCATTTT CASSRGDGTRGQPQHF TRBJ1-5 - TRBV6-6 -
TGTGCCAGTAGTAGGGGACAGGCCTTTGGCTACACCTTC CASSRGQAFGYTF TRBJ1-2 - TRBV19 TRBD1